This T cell receptor (beta chain) appears in the sequencing data of a study of post-analysis software for immune sequencing data. Whole-study findings and limits: Patients used four to six TRBV segments, including TRBV5-6, TRBV5-1 and TRBV20-1, more often than controls. Significantly lower normalized Chao1 diversity was seen in multiple sclerosis patients than in controls. Under F measure analysis, samples from one preparation batch co-clustered strongly.

With regard to this clonotype: As yet, its antigen is unknown. A read error may produce the germline difference seen at one junction end.

Prepared TCR beta cDNA libraries contained unique molecular identifiers. Input amounts of roughly 0.85 to 10 million T cells were used. These gave approximately 500,000 cDNA molecules, so each molecule approximated one T cell. From the PCR reads, TCRdb called clonotypes with MiXCR, one entry per CDR3 protein. The data show hundreds of thousands of distinct CDR3 sequences, 25% to 30% seen once. The CDR3 runs to 17 residues. The germline gives CDR1 MDHEN, CDR2 SYDVKM. Sequencing input: blood. This chain joins TRBV28 and TRBJ2-7, with 12 nucleotides matching TRBD2. This TCR derives from a girl aged 10-17 years with multiple sclerosis. The CDR3: CASSLPPSGRAAYGQYF. CDR3 coding DNA: TGTGCCAGCAGTTTACCCCCTAGCGGGAGGGCGGCCTACGGGCAGTACTTC.